Sequencing of this T cell receptor (beta chain) was carried out in a study of naive and memory T cell subsets. Study-level points and caveats: Activation and differentiation may alter RNA-based TCR counts. The power law exponent of TCR abundance differed between naive and memory cells.

Concerning this clonotype: Antigen: not known.

CDR1 is SGHVS, CDR2 FNYEAQ, per germline. This CDR3 contains 16 residues. The V gene end was trimmed by 4 bases and the J gene end by 5 bases; junction bases not matched to a gene: 12. Both TRBC1 and TRBC2 were covered by a beta constant-region primer of two equimolar oligonucleotides. The ligated cDNA underwent four PCR rounds using SP2 and nested alpha and beta constant-region primers. Each CDR3 protein gets one entry after TCRdb re-called the UMI-ligation and nested PCR reads with MiXCR. There are 65,000 to 85,000 distinct CDR3 sequences in the sample; about 12% occur only once, and 0.75% to 0.95% lies in the top ten.

The sequencing sample was made of central memory CD4+ T cells from blood. The V and J genes are TRBV7-6 and TRBJ2-5; 8 bases fit TRBD1. The TCR comes from a human donor in good health. The CDR3 is CASSSGGQVISETQYF. DNA for the CDR3: TGTGCCAGCAGCTCAGGGGGACAGGTGATTTCGGAGACCCAGTACTTC.